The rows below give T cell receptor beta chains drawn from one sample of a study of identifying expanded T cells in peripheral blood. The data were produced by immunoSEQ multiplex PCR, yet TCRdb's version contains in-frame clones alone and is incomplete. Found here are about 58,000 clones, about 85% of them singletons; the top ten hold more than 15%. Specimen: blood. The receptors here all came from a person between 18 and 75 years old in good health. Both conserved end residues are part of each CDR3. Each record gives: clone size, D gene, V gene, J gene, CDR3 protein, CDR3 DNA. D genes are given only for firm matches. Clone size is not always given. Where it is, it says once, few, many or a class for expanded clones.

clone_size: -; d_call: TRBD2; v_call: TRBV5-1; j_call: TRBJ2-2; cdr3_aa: CASSQRDNTGELFF; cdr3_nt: TGCGCCAGCAGTCAGCGGGACAACACCGGGGAGCTGTTTTTT
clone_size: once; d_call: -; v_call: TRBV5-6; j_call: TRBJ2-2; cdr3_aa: CASSLGFTGELFF; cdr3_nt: TGTGCCAGCAGCTTGGGATTCACCGGGGAGCTGTTTTTT
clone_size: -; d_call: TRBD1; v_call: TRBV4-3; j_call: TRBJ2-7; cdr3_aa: CASSPGQGKGEQYF; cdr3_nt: TGCGCCAGCAGCCCGGGACAGGGGAAGGGCGAGCAGTACTTC
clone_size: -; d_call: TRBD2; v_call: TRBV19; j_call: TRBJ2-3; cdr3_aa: CASSTERGDTQYF; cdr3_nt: TGTGCCAGTAGTACTGAGCGGGGGGATACGCAGTATTTT
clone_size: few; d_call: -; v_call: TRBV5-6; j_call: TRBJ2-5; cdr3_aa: CASSLRAGVVETQYF; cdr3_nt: TGTGCCAGCAGCTTGAGAGCAGGGGTGGTAGAGACCCAGTACTTC
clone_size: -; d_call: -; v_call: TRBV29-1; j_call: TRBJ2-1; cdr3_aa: CSVVTQPKRNEQFF; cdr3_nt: TGCAGCGTTGTCACCCAGCCTAAACGGAATGAGCAGTTCTTC
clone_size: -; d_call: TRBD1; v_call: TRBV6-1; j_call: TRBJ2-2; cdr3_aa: CASRGTGTTGELFF; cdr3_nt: TGTGCCAGCAGGGGGACAGGGACGACCGGGGAGCTGTTTTTT
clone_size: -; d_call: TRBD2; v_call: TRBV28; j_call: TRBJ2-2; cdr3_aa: CASSLLAGGTGELFF; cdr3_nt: TGTGCCAGCAGTTTATTAGCGGGGGGCACCGGGGAGCTGTTTTTT
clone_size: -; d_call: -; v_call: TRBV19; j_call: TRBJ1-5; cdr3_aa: CASSIATGILSNQPQHF; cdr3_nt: TGTGCCAGTAGTATAGCCACAGGGATCCTTAGCAATCAGCCCCAGCATTTT
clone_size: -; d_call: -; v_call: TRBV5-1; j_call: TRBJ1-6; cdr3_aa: CASSRRDNHSPLHF; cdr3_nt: TGCGCCAGCAGCAGACGGGACAATCACTCACCCCTCCACTTT